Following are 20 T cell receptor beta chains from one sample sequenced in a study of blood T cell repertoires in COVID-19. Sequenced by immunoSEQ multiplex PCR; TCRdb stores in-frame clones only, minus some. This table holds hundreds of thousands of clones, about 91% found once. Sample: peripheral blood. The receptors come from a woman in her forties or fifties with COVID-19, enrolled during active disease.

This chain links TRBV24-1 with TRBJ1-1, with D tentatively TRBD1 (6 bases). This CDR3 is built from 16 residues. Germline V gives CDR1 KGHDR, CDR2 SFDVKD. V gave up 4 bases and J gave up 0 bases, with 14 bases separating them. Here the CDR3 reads CATSEDVGQLNTEAFF. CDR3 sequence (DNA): TGTGCCACCAGTGAAGACGTTGGACAGCTGAACACTGAAGCTTTCTTT.

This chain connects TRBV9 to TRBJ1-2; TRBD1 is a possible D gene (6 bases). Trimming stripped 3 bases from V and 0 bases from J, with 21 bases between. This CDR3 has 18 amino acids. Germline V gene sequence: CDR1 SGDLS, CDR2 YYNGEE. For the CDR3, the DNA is TGTGCCAGCAGCGATAACCTCCGGGACACCTTCTCTAACTATGGCTACACCTTC. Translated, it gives CASSDNLRDTFSNYGYTF. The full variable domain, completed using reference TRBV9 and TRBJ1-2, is DSGVTQTPKHLITATGQRVTLRCSPRSGDLSVYWYQQSLDQGLQFLIQYYNGEERAKGNILERFSAQQFPDLHSELNLSSLELGDSALYFCASSDNLRDTFSNYGYTFGSGTRLTVV.

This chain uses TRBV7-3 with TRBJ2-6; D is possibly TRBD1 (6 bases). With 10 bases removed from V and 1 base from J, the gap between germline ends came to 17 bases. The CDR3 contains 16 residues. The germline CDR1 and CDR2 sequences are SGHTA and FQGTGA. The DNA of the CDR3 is TGTGCCAACTCGGACAGTGAAGAGTCTGGGGCCAACGTCCTGACTTTC. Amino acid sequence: CANSDSEESGANVLTF.

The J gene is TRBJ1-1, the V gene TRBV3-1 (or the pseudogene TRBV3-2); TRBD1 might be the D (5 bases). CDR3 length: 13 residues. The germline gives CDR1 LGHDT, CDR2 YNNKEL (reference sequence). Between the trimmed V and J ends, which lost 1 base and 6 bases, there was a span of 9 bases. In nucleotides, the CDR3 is TGTGCCAGCAGCCAAGTTGGGGCCGCTGAAGCTTTCTTT. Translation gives CASSQVGAAEAFF.

DNA for the CDR3: TGTGCCAGCAGCTATGATTTGGGAGGGACCACTGAAGCTTTCTTT. Protein: CASSYDLGGTTEAFF. The chain carries TRBV5-8 and TRBJ1-1; maybe TRBD1 (5 bases). V was clipped by 3 bases and J by 4 bases, with 16 bases between them. The germline CDR1 and CDR2 sequences are SGHTS and YDEGEE. The CDR3 has 15 residues.

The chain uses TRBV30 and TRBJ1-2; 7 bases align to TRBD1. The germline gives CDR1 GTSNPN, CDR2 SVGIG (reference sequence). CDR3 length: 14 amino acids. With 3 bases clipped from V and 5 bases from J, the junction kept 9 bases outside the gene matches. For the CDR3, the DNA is TGTGCCTGGAGGGCACCGGGACAGAGATATGGCTACACCTTC. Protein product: CAWRAPGQRYGYTF. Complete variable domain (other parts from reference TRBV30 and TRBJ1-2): SQTIHQWPATLVQPVGSPLSLECTVEGTSNPNLYWYRQAAGRGLQLLFYSVGIGQISSEVPQNLSASRPQDRQFILSSKKLLLSDSGFYLCAWRAPGQRYGYTFGSGTRLTVV.

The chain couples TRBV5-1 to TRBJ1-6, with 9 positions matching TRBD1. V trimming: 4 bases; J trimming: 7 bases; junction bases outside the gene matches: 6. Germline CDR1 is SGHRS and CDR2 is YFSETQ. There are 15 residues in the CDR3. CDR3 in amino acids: CASSAAQGANSPLHF. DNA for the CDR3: TGCGCCAGCAGCGCGGCACAGGGGGCGAATTCACCCCTCCACTTT.

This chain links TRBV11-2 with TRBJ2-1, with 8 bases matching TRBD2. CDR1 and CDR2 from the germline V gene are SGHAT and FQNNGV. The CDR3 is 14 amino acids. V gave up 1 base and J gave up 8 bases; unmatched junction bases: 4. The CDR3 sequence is CASSLVPAGDEQFF. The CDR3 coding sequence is TGTGCCAGCAGCTTAGTTCCAGCGGGGGATGAGCAGTTCTTC.

The CDR3 DNA is TGTGCCAGCAGTGAACGACAGGGCGACACCGGGGAGCTGTTTTTT. It is translated as CASSERQGDTGELFF. The chain uses TRBV2 and TRBJ2-2, with 7 positions matching TRBD1. Germline lookup yields CDR1 SNHLY and CDR2 FYNNEI. The CDR3 has 15 amino acids. Unmatched junction bases numbered 3, after V lost 2 bases and J lost 3 bases.

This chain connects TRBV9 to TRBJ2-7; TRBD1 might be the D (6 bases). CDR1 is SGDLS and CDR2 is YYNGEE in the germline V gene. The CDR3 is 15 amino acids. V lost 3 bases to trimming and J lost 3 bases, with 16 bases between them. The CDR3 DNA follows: TGTGCCAGCAGCGCGGACAGTAGTCCGAGCTACGAGCAGTACTTC. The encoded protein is CASSADSSPSYEQYF.

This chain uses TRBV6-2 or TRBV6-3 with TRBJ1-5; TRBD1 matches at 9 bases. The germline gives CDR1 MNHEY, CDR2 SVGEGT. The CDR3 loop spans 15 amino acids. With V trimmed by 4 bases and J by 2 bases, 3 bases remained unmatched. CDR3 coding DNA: TGTGCCAGCAGTTGGAGACAGGGGGGCAATCAGCCCCAGCATTTT. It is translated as CASSWRQGGNQPQHF.

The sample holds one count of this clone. The DNA of the CDR3 is TGCGCCAGCAGCCCCGGACTAGCGGAATACAATGAGCAGTTCTTC. Protein sequence: CASSPGLAEYNEQFF. The rearrangement joins TRBV4-1 to TRBJ2-1, with TRBD2 matching 10 bases. J lost 4 bases, V lost 4 bases, and 4 bases had no gene match. The germline CDR1 and CDR2 sequences are MGHRA and YSYEKL. CDR3 length: 15 residues.

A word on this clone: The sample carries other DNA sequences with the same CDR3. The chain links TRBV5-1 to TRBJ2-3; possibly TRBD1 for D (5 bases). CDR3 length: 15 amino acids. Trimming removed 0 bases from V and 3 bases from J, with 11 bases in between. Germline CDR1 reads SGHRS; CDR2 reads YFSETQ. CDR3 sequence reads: CASSLAGQGTDTQYF. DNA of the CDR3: TGCGCCAGCAGCTTGGCCGGGCAGGGAACAGATACGCAGTATTTT.

In DNA, the CDR3 is TGCAGCGTTGATCTGACAGTCTATGGCTACACCTTC. Translating gives CSVDLTVYGYTF. The chain couples TRBV29-1 to TRBJ1-2; D possibly corresponds to TRBD1 (5 bases). The CDR3 sequence is 12 residues long. The germline V gene has CDR1 SQVTM and CDR2 ANQGSEA. V lost 3 bases and J lost 4, with 9 bases in between.

CDR3 protein: CASSLPGGNTEAFF. The CDR3 DNA is TGTGCCAGCAGTTTACCGGGGGGGAACACTGAAGCTTTCTTT. The chain couples TRBV27 to TRBJ1-1; tentatively, D is TRBD1 (5 bases). Germline CDR1 MNHEY, CDR2 SMNVEV (reference sequence). The CDR3 contains 14 residues. Trimming removed 2 bases at V and 1 base at J, with 8 bases between.

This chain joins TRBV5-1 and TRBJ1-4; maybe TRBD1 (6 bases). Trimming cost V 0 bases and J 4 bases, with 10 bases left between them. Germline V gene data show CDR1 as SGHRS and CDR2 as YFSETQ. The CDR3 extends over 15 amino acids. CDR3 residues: CASSLVPRGNEKLFF. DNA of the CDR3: TGCGCCAGCAGCTTGGTTCCCAGGGGTAATGAAAAACTGTTTTTT.

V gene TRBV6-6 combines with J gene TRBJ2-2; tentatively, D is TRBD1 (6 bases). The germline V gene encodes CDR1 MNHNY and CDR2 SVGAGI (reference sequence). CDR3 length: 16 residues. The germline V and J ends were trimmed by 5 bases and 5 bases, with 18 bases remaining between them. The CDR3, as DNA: TGTGCCAGCAGTCCTCAGGGGAAAAAGTTTACCGGGGAGCTGTTTTTT. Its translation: CASSPQGKKFTGELFF.

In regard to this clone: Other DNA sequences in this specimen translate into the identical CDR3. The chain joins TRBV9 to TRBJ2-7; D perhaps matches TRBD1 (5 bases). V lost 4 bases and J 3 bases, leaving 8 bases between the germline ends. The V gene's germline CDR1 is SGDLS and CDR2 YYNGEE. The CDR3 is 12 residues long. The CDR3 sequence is CASSPDSYEQYF. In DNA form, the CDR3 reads TGTGCCAGCAGCCCCGACAGCTACGAGCAGTACTTC.

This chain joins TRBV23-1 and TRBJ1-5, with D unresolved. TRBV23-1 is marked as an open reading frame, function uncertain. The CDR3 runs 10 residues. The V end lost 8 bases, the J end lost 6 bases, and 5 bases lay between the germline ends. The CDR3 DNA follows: TGCGCCAGCGTCATTCAGCCCCAGCATTTT. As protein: CASVIQPQHF.

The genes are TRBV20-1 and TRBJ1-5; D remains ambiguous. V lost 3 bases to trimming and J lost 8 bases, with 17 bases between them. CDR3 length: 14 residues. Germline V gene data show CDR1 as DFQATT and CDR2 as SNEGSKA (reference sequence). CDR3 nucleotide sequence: TGCAGTGCTAGTCCGAGGTCCCCCGGGGAGCCCCAGCATTTT. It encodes CSASPRSPGEPQHF.